The sequence of this T cell receptor beta chain was determined in a study of blood T cell repertoires in COVID-19. TCRdb's table, derived via immunoSEQ multiplex PCR, lists solely in-frame clones and lacks some. The profile shows approximately 200,000 clones, 75% to 90% of them singletons. The CDR3 runs 14 residues. In germline, CDR1 is DFQATT, CDR2 SNEGSKA (reference sequence). Unmatched junction bases numbered 5, after V lost 3 bases and J lost 7 bases. The chain joins TRBV20-1 to TRBJ1-6, with 8 nucleotides matching TRBD1. The TCR comes from a young man who had recovered from COVID-19. Specimen: PBMCs or T cells enriched from blood (not recorded which). CDR3 sequence: CSASVTGGNSPLHF. In DNA, the CDR3 is TGCAGTGCTAGTGTAACAGGGGGGAATTCACCCCTCCACTTT.